The sequence of this T cell receptor beta chain was determined in a study of identifying expanded T cells in peripheral blood. This clone turned up a few times. What it binds is unknown. V lost 6 bases, J lost 0 bases, and 6 bases lay in between. Germline V gene sequence: CDR1 MNHEY, CDR2 SMNVEV (reference sequence). CDR3 length: 13 residues. Healthy donors had no documented immune events, such as infections, while sampled. Profiled with immunoSEQ multiplex PCR; TCRdb holds only in-frame clones, not every one. The table includes roughly 130,000 clones, about 88% detected once. Study results and caveats: Differentially abundant clones: about 1.1 between replicates, about 15 at about two weeks, around 19 at four. Variance in clone template counts between approximately 2-week samples significantly increased with total template count across all healthy donors.

The rearrangement joins TRBV27 to TRBJ1-3; D gene ambiguous. Sequencing input: blood. The receptor was isolated from a person aged 18 to 75 in good health. The CDR3 nucleotides read TGTGCCAGCAGACAGCTCTCTGGAAACACCATATATTTT. Translated: CASRQLSGNTIYF.